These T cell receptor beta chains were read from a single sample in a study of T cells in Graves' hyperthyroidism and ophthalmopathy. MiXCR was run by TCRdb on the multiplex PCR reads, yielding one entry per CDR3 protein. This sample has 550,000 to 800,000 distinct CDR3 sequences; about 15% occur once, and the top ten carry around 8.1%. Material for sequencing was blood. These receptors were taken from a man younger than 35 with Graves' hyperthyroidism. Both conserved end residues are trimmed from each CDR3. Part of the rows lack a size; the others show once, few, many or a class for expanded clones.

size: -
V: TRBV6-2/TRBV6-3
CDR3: ASALAGGGTGELF

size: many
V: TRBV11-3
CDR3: ASSFEFGRRLIDTQY

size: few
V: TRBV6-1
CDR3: ASGYRGNQPQH

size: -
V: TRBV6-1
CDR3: TSSLQGEQY

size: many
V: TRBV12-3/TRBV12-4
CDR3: ASSFKDSPLH

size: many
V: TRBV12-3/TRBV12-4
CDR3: ASRRGVYEQY

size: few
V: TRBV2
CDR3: ARGDRSYEQY

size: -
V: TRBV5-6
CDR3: ASSSLSGPPIGYT

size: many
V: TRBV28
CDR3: ASSGGQKTEAF

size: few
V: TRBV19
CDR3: ASTQEGGVHT

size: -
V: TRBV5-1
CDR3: ASSSNFGGSEQY

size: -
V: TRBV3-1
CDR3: ASSQSWTTSYAQY

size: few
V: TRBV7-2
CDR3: ASSLYDPVRHNEQF

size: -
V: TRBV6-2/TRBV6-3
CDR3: ASSYPRRYSYNEQF

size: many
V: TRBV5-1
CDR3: ASSSRGMNTGELF

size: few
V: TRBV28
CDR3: ASTGTTRLQF

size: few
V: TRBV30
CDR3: AWSVGQLDQPQH

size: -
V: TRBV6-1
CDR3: ASSSTGLRNYGYT

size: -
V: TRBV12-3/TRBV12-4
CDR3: ASSPDGSAAEQY

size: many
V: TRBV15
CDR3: ATSSDILAGARYEQF

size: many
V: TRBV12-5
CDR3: ASGPRSGPYEQY

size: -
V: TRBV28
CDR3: ASSSTRTSGRVPGELF

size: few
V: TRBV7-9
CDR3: ASSQIPLQGIAKNIQY

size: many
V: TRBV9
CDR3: ASSVTPGQGTYEQY

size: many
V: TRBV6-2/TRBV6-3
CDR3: ASSYRRTGETQY

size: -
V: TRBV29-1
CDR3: SVETERTDTQY

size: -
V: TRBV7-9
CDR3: ASSPPTGMNTEAF

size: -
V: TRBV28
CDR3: ASSLLAGGPVDEQF

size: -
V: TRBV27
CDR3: ASTPYGSAGAVADTQY

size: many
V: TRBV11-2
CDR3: ASSLDAWSSEGNEQF

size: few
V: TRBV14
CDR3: ASSRELANTGELF

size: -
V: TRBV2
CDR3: ASRAGTGTAGELF

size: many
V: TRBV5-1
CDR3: ASSTAGNEQY

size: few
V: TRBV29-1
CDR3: STWGGTIRSSYNEQF

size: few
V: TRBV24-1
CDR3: ATSGVRGSSYNEQF

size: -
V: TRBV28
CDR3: ASSQTGTGTDTQY

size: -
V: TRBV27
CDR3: ASSLLNGELF

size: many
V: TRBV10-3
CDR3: AIKSGTAVEAF

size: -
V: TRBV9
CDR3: ASSVGAQNSYEQY

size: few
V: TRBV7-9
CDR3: ASSLFGGRETPFVSYEQY

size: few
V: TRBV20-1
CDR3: SAFSGLYTDTQY

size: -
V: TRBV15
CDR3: ATSRASPGTTYGYT

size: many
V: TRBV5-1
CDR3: ASSLGGQDKRNTIY

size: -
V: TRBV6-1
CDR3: AGGGVGDNEQF

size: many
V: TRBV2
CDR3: ATADRAFQPQH

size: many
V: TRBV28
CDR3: ASRLRYSGSTEAF